The 32 T cell receptor beta chains in this list originate from one sample, sequenced in a study of cytomegalovirus exposure and HLA in healthy donors. Primers included in the PCR were 60 Vbeta and 13 Jbeta primers. The data were produced by immunoSEQ multiplex PCR, yet TCRdb's version contains in-frame clones alone and is incomplete. This sample has roughly 93,000 clones, with under 85% found just once. Sequencing was carried out using PBMCs. The receptor source for this set is a man aged 18-30 years in good health and CMV-seropositive.

The chain carries TRBV7-9 and TRBJ2-7, with a possible D match to TRBD2 (5 bases). This CDR3 is built from 12 residues. CDR1 SEHNR and CDR2 FQNEAQ come from the germline V gene (reference sequence). The V gene lost 6 bases and the J gene lost 7 bases, with 13 bases spanning the gap. The CDR3, as DNA: TGTGCCAGCAGTCCCGGACGAGGGGAGCAGTACTTC. It codes for CASSPGRGEQYF.

This chain links TRBV28 with TRBJ1-5; the D is unclear. This CDR3 is built from 15 residues. Trimming cost V 7 bases and J 2 bases, with 15 bases left between them. The germline gives CDR1 MDHEN, CDR2 SYDVKM. Written as DNA, the CDR3 is TGTGCCAGCACCCGCCTCCTAGGAGGCAATCAGCCCCAGCATTTT. Translated: CASTRLLGGNQPQHF.

The J gene is TRBJ2-7, the V gene TRBV5-1, with D possibly TRBD1 on 5 matching bases. Germline lookup yields CDR1 SGHRS and CDR2 YFSETQ. CDR3 length: 13 residues. The V gene lost 7 bases and the J gene lost 3 bases, with 14 bases spanning the gap. The chain's CDR3 is CASSFPGNYEQYF. The CDR3 coding sequence is TGCGCCAGCTCCTTCCCAGGGAACTACGAGCAGTACTTC.

A few counts support this clone. The gene calls are TRBV6-6 and TRBJ2-5; D may be TRBD1 (6 bases). Germline V CDR1 and CDR2: MNHNY, SVGAGI (reference sequence). The CDR3 sequence is 14 residues long. Between the trimmed V and J ends, which lost 7 bases and 5 bases, there was a span of 17 bases. The DNA for the CDR3 is TGTGCCAGCACTCCCGACAGGTTGTTTGAGACCCAGTACTTC. Translated, it gives CASTPDRLFETQYF.

V and J are TRBV5-4 and TRBJ2-5; 10 positions agree with TRBD1. This CDR3 region has 14 residues. Per the germline V gene, CDR1 is SGHNT and CDR2 is YYREEE (reference sequence). Trimming took 4 bases from V and 5 from J; bases not matched to a gene: 5. CDR3 DNA: TGTGCCAGCAGCCCGACAGGGGGCGGGGAGACCCAGTACTTC. Residues: CASSPTGGGETQYF.

The V and J genes are TRBV2 and TRBJ2-7, with 7 bases that match TRBD1. CDR1 is SNHLY, CDR2 FYNNEI, per germline. This CDR3 spans 13 amino acids. V shed 5 bases and J 0 bases; nucleotides not matched to a gene: 1. CDR3 amino acids: CASSHRGSYEQYF. The DNA of the CDR3 is TGTGCCAGCAGTCACAGGGGCTCCTACGAGCAGTACTTC. Full variable domain (remainder filled in from reference TRBV2 and TRBJ2-7): EPEVTQTPSHQVTQMGQEVILRCVPISNHLYFYWYRQILGQKVEFLVSFYNNEISEKSEIFDDQFSVERPDGSNFTLKIRSTKLEDSAMYFCASSHRGSYEQYFGPGTRLTVT.

The gene calls are TRBV19 and TRBJ1-1, with D unresolved. Germline-derived CDR1 and CDR2 are LNHDA and SQIVND (reference sequence). The CDR3 spans 12 residues. V was cut by 5 bases and J by 8 bases, with 12 bases left in between. Here the CDR3 DNA reads TGTGCCAGTAGTCACCGGGGTATGGAAGCTTTCTTT. Translated, it gives CASSHRGMEAFF.

The CDR3 sequence is CASSLSEKGDGYTF. For the CDR3, the DNA is TGTGCCAGCAGTTTATCTGAGAAGGGGGATGGCTACACCTTC. This rearrangement joins TRBV28 to TRBJ1-2, with D perhaps TRBD1 (6 bases). With 1 base removed from V and 6 bases from J, the gap between germline ends came to 12 bases. The CDR3 length is 14 residues. Per the germline V gene, CDR1 is MDHEN and CDR2 is SYDVKM.

The CDR3 DNA is TGTGCCAGCACCCGAGAGAGACAGGGGGCAACGGACACCGGGGAGCTGTTTTTT. Encoded protein: CASTRERQGATDTGELFF. The V and J genes are TRBV2 and TRBJ2-2; 10 bases align to TRBD1. Germline trimming cut 7 bases from V and 3 bases from J; bases unmatched to any gene: 14. Germline V gene data show CDR1 as SNHLY and CDR2 as FYNNEI. This CDR3 is built from 18 residues. Using reference TRBV2 and TRBJ2-2 for the parts outside the CDR3, the full variable domain is EPEVTQTPSHQVTQMGQEVILRCVPISNHLYFYWYRQILGQKVEFLVSFYNNEISEKSEIFDDQFSVERPDGSNFTLKIRSTKLEDSAMYFCASTRERQGATDTGELFFGEGSRLTVL.

The genes are TRBV30 and TRBJ1-3; TRBD1 might be the D (6 bases). The V end was cut by 3 bases, the J end by 4 bases, with 13 bases between. The CDR3 is made up of 14 amino acids. Germline CDR1 is GTSNPN and CDR2 is SVGIG (reference sequence). The CDR3 DNA follows: TGTGCCTGGAGCAACCAGGGGCTGGGAAACACCATATATTTT. Protein product: CAWSNQGLGNTIYF.

The rearrangement joins TRBV29-1 to TRBJ2-3; perhaps TRBD1 as D (5 bases). The CDR3 is 16 amino acids. V was trimmed by 4 bases and J by 1 base, leaving 18 bases between them. CDR1 is SQVTM and CDR2 is ANQGSEA in the germline V gene. The CDR3 reads CSVAGWADRGTDTQYF. CDR3 DNA sequence: TGCAGCGTTGCAGGGTGGGCAGACCGAGGCACAGATACGCAGTATTTT.

J is TRBJ2-1 and V is TRBV7-9; a weak D match, TRBD2 (6 bases). Per the germline V gene, CDR1 is SEHNR and CDR2 is FQNEAQ (reference sequence). There are 14 residues in the CDR3. V dropped 5 bases and J dropped 1 base, with 9 bases sitting between them. The CDR3 protein is CASSLSGSYNEQFF. DNA of the CDR3: TGTGCCAGCAGCCTAAGCGGGTCCTACAATGAGCAGTTCTTC.

The V call is TRBV2, the J call TRBJ1-5; D remains ambiguous. The V gene's germline CDR1 is SNHLY and CDR2 FYNNEI. V was trimmed by 1 base and J by 1 base, leaving 14 bases between them. The CDR3 loop spans 17 amino acids. DNA of the CDR3: TGTGCCAGCAGTGAAGTTCGGATCAGCGGAAGCAATCAGCCCCAGCATTTT. Amino acid sequence: CASSEVRISGSNQPQHF. The complete variable domain, with remaining parts taken from reference TRBV2 and TRBJ1-5, reads EPEVTQTPSHQVTQMGQEVILRCVPISNHLYFYWYRQILGQKVEFLVSFYNNEISEKSEIFDDQFSVERPDGSNFTLKIRSTKLEDSAMYFCASSEVRISGSNQPQHFGDGTRLSIL.

This clone has a handful of counts. This chain connects TRBV13 to TRBJ1-6; D perhaps matches TRBD1 (6 bases). CDR3 length equals 17 residues. Germline V gene data show CDR1 as PRHDT and CDR2 as FYEKMQ (reference sequence). Trimming shortened V by 0 bases and J by 0 bases, and 9 bases separated the two germline ends. In DNA, the CDR3 is TGTGCCAGCAGCTTAGGACAGGGCAACTCCTATAATTCACCCCTCCACTTT. The encoded protein is CASSLGQGNSYNSPLHF.

The chain uses TRBV5-1 and TRBJ1-1, with 10 bases identical to TRBD1. Trimming took 5 bases from V and 5 from J; bases not matched to a gene: 6. The CDR3 is made up of 14 amino acids. CDR1 SGHRS and CDR2 YFSETQ come from the germline V gene. This CDR3 is CASSHDRGLTEAFF. The CDR3 DNA is TGCGCCAGCAGTCACGACAGGGGGCTGACTGAAGCTTTCTTT.

The chain carries TRBV7-3 and TRBJ1-2; 7 bases map to TRBD1. The CDR3 runs to 13 residues. The junction had 7 bases not matched to a gene; V was cut back by 5 bases and J by 7 bases. Germline CDR1 and CDR2: SGHTA and FQGTGA. The CDR3 DNA is TGTGCCAGCAGCAATGACAGGGTGGGTGGCTACACCTTC. Translation gives CASSNDRVGGYTF.

The CDR3 sequence: CASSLDSGGNEKLFF. In nucleotides, the CDR3 is TGTGCCAGCAGCTTAGACTCAGGGGGCAATGAAAAACTGTTTTTT. The rearrangement joins TRBV7-9 to TRBJ1-4, with 8 nucleotides matching TRBD1. The J segment lost 5 bases and the V segment lost 1 base, leaving 3 bases of the junction unmatched. This CDR3 comprises 15 residues. Germline V gives CDR1 SEHNR, CDR2 FQNEAQ (reference sequence).

The CDR3 loop is CASSPRGGTYNEQFF. DNA of the CDR3: TGTGCCAGCAGCCCAAGGGGGGGAACCTACAATGAGCAGTTCTTC. The chain joins TRBV7-9 to TRBJ2-1; weak D call: TRBD2 (7 bases). Germline CDR1 is SEHNR and CDR2 is FQNEAQ (reference sequence). Trimming took off 5 bases at V and 2 bases at J, with 13 bases between the two ends. CDR3 length: 15 residues. Based on the CDR3 plus reference TRBV7-9 and TRBJ2-1, the full variable domain is DTGVSQNPRHKITKRGQNVTFRCDPISEHNRLYWYRQTLGQGPEFLTYFQNEAQLEKSRLLSDRFSAERPKGSFSTLEIQRTEQGDSAMYLCASSPRGGTYNEQFFGPGTRLTVL.

The rearrangement uses TRBV30 and TRBJ2-7, with D possibly matching TRBD2 (6 bases). This CDR3 is built from 14 residues. Germline V gene lookup returns CDR1 GTSNPN and CDR2 SVGIG (reference sequence). Deletions cut 0 bases from V and 1 base from J, with 10 bases between. CDR3 residues: CAWSVGGPSYEQYF. DNA of the CDR3: TGTGCCTGGAGTGTGGGGGGACCTTCCTACGAGCAGTACTTC.

This clone turned up a few times. The V and J genes are TRBV30 and TRBJ1-5; 8 bases map to TRBD1. CDR3 length equals 16 residues. CDR1 and CDR2 (germline): GTSNPN, SVGIG (reference sequence). V lost 2 bases, J lost 5 bases, and 11 bases stayed unmatched. In DNA, the CDR3 is TGTGCCTGGAGTCGACAGGGGCCGTCAGCCGATCAGCCCCAGCATTTT. Amino acids: CAWSRQGPSADQPQHF.

This clone is a singleton in its sample. CDR3 DNA sequence: TGTGCCAGTAGTATGGGGCAGCACTTACGTCTTTCGAACACCGGGGAGCTGTTTTTT. This encodes CASSMGQHLRLSNTGELFF. The chain combines TRBV19 with TRBJ2-2; a weak D match, TRBD1 (5 bases). CDR1 is LNHDA and CDR2 is SQIVND in the germline V gene (reference sequence). CDR3 length equals 19 residues. V shed 3 bases and J shed 0 bases, with 20 bases lying between them.

This clone was observed a single time. CDR3 coding DNA: TGTGCCAGCAGCGTAGATGCGGGGGGGACAGATACGCAGTATTTT. It yields the protein CASSVDAGGTDTQYF. This chain joins TRBV9 and TRBJ2-3; 9 bases line up with TRBD2. Germline-derived CDR1 and CDR2 are SGDLS and YYNGEE. V gave up 0 bases and J gave up 3 bases; unmatched junction bases: 2. This CDR3 has 15 residues.

This clone was seen only a few times. The J gene is TRBJ1-1, the V gene TRBV5-1; 10 bases match TRBD1. The CDR3 has 15 amino acids. V was pared by 1 base and J by 11 bases, with 11 bases of the junction left unmatched. Germline V gene lookup returns CDR1 SGHRS and CDR2 YFSETQ. The CDR3, as DNA: TGCGCCAGCAGCTTGATGCTGACAGGGGGCGCGGCGGCTTTCTTT. Protein: CASSLMLTGGAAAFF.

This chain joins TRBV4-1 and TRBJ2-5; 8 bases agree with TRBD2. The ends lost 0 bases at V and 5 bases at J; junction bases unmatched: 8. This CDR3 has 16 residues. Germline loops: CDR1 MGHRA, CDR2 YSYEKL. DNA of the CDR3: TGCGCCAGCAGCCAAGATCTCCTTGGCGGGGGGGAGACCCAGTACTTC. Its protein product is CASSQDLLGGGETQYF.

This clone has only a few counts. This chain joins TRBV2 and TRBJ1-1, with D possibly matching TRBD1 (6 bases). CDR3 length: 14 amino acids. V shed 6 bases and J shed 1 base, with 12 bases lying between them. Germline CDR1 reads SNHLY; CDR2 reads FYNNEI. This chain's CDR3 is CASRLQGANTEAFF. The CDR3, as DNA: TGTGCCAGCAGACTACAGGGAGCGAACACTGAAGCTTTCTTT.

The chain recombines TRBV7-6 with TRBJ2-1; the match to TRBD2 covers 11 bases. The CDR3 has 18 amino acids. V trimming: 5 bases; J trimming: 8 bases; junction bases outside the gene matches: 17. CDR1 is SGHVS and CDR2 is FNYEAQ in the germline V gene. CDR3 protein: CASSNSVSGGASSDEQFF. The CDR3 DNA reads as TGTGCCAGCAGCAACTCAGTTAGCGGGGGGGCCTCTAGCGATGAGCAGTTCTTC.

This chain links TRBV7-7 with TRBJ1-6; D gene unclear. There are 13 residues in the CDR3. From germline, CDR1 is SSHAT and CDR2 FNYEAQ (reference sequence). V lost 1 base to trimming and J lost 7 bases, with 5 bases between them. CDR3 bases: TGTGCCAGCAGCTTAGACGCGAATTCACCCCTCCACTTT. The encoded protein is CASSLDANSPLHF.

J is TRBJ1-6 and V is TRBV6-1; TRBD1 agrees at 7 bases. The CDR3 has 14 amino acids. The germline V gene encodes CDR1 MNHNS and CDR2 SASEGT. The V segment lost 4 bases and the J segment 9 bases; nucleotides outside the gene matches: 6. CDR3 residues: CASSGTGFVSPLHF. The CDR3 DNA reads TGTGCCAGCAGTGGGACAGGATTTGTTTCACCCCTCCACTTT.

This chain uses TRBV5-1 with TRBJ2-1; TRBD2 matches at 7 bases. Germline lookup yields CDR1 SGHRS and CDR2 YFSETQ. CDR3 size: 16 residues. Losses at the gene ends were 0 bases for V and 7 bases for J; bases not matched to a gene: 10. CDR3 nucleotides: TGCGCCAGCAGCTTGGAAGGTGTCGGGGGGAAGAATGAGCAGTTCTTC. Protein sequence: CASSLEGVGGKNEQFF.

The chain recombines TRBV5-4 with TRBJ1-4; the match to TRBD1 covers 8 bases. The J segment lost 6 bases and the V segment lost 0 bases, leaving 7 bases of the junction unmatched. Germline V CDR1 and CDR2: SGHNT, YYREEE (reference sequence). The CDR3 runs 16 residues. DNA of the CDR3: TGTGCCAGCAGCTTGGGGGGGACAGGCTTGGATGAAAAACTGTTTTTT. Amino acid sequence: CASSLGGTGLDEKLFF.

This clone was seen just once. The V gene is TRBV7-6, the J gene TRBJ2-1; 9 bases are a match to TRBD1. CDR1 is SGHVS, CDR2 FNYEAQ, per germline. CDR3 size: 14 residues. V shed 5 bases, J shed 3 bases, and the junction held 2 bases outside the gene matches. The CDR3 nucleotides read TGTGCCAGCAGCCCGACAGGGGGCTACAATGAGCAGTTCTTC. Amino acid sequence: CASSPTGGYNEQFF.

The V and J genes are TRBV9 and TRBJ2-5; tentative D call: TRBD1 (6 bases). The V and J ends lost 3 bases and 7 bases respectively, with 19 bases between them. The CDR3 length is 15 residues. Germline V CDR1 and CDR2: SGDLS, YYNGEE. CDR3 bases: TGTGCCAGCAGCGGGGACAACTGGGGCCGGGGGACCCAGTACTTC. It encodes CASSGDNWGRGTQYF.